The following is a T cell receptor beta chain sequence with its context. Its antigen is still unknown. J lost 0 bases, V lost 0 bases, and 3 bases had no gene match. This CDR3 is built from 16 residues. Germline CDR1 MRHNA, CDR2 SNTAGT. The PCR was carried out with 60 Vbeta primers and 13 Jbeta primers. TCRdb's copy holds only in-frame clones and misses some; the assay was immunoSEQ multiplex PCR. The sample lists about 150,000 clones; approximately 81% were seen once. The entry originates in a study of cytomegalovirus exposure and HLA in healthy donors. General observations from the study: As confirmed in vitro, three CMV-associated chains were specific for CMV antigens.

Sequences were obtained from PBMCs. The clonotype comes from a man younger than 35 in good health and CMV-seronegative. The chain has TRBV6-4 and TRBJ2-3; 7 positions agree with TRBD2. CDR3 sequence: CASSDSPSGSTDTQYF. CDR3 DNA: TGTGCCAGCAGTGACTCGCCTAGCGGCAGCACAGATACGCAGTATTTT.